The present T cell receptor (beta chain) was sequenced within a study of Ad26.COV2.S vaccination and SARS-CoV-2 variants. For the study at large: Intramuscular Ad26.COV2.S at 5x10^10 or 1x10^11 viral particles. Broader study findings: Spike-specific CD8+ and CD4+ T cell responses reportedly showed substantial breadth after vaccination.

Turning to this clone: Its antigen is not identified.

The CDR3 sequence is 16 residues long. The ends lost 1 base at V and 5 bases at J; junction bases unmatched: 6. The germline V gene encodes CDR1 LGHNA and CDR2 YSLEER. Sample treatment: roughly 19 received Ad26.COV2.S at low or high dose, single or two shots; about five received placebo; per-sample allocation not given. Following the first vaccine or placebo injection, samples were taken on day 63. Cohort 1b enrolled adults aged 18-55 years in Boston. An Ad26 vector carrying the Wuhan-strain SARS-CoV-2 spike served as the vaccine. Produced via immunoSEQ multiplex PCR; TCRdb's table is partial and in-frame only. The profile shows 500,000 or so clones, roughly 87% of them singletons.

The chain employs TRBV4-3 and TRBJ2-2; 8 bases agree with TRBD1. The sequence derives from a person aged 18 to 65 who received the Ad26.COV2.S COVID-19 vaccine or a placebo. The sequenced sample was peripheral blood, obtained in a trial of Ad26.COV2.S vaccine versus placebo. The CDR3 protein is CASSQGQGILTGELFF. The CDR3 bases are TGCGCCAGCAGCCAAGGACAGGGGATCCTAACCGGGGAGCTGTTTTTT.